Following are 10 T cell receptor beta chains from one sample sequenced in a study of T cells in Graves' hyperthyroidism and ophthalmopathy. Amplified TCR beta CDR3 regions came from RNA transcripts. The primer set for the first-round RT-PCR of the TCR CDR3 was HTBI. TCRdb analysed the multiplex PCR reads with MiXCR anew, one entry per CDR3 protein. Among approximately 590,000 distinct CDR3 sequences listed, about half were seen once. The sequencing input was peripheral blood or thyroid tissue (not recorded which). These receptors were obtained from a young woman with Graves' hyperthyroidism.

In the case of this clonotype: A much larger clone lies one base from this, so it may be a read error. The chain uses TRBV29-1 and TRBJ2-7; D is perhaps TRBD2 (6 bases). Deletions cut 7 bases from V and 6 bases from J, with 19 bases between. Per germline, CDR1 SQVTM and CDR2 ANQGSEA. The CDR3 has 13 residues. The CDR3 DNA reads TGCAGCGCTGCGACTCAGCCGGGGGTCGAGCAGTACTTC. Translated, it gives CSAATQPGVEQYF.

CDR3 coding DNA: TGCAGCGCTAGACAGGGGGGGCAGGGGGAGACCCAGTACTTC. Amino acid sequence: CSARQGGQGETQYF. The rearrangement uses TRBV29-1 and TRBJ2-5, with TRBD1 identical over 9 bases. The germline V gene has CDR1 SQVTM and CDR2 ANQGSEA. After removal of 7 bases from V and 5 bases from J, the junction contained 11 bases not matched to a gene. This CDR3 is built from 14 residues. The variable domain in full, with the rest retrieved from reference TRBV29-1 and TRBJ2-5, is SAVISQKPSRDICQRGTSLTIQCQVDSQVTMMFWYRQQPGQSLTLIATANQGSEATYESGFVIDKFPISRPNLTFSTLTVSNMSPEDSSIYLCSARQGGQGETQYFGPGTRLLVL.

This clonotype has more than one count but fewer than ten. The rearrangement joins TRBV19 to TRBJ1-1; D is perhaps TRBD1 (6 bases). CDR3 size: 14 residues. CDR1 and CDR2 from the germline V gene are LNHDA and SQIVND (reference sequence). Trimming removed 5 bases from V and 4 bases from J, with 14 bases in between. DNA of the CDR3: TGTGCCAGTAGTGGGGGCGCGGGGAGCACTGAAGCTTTCTTT. It encodes CASSGGAGSTEAFF. The whole variable domain, remainder taken from reference TRBV19 and TRBJ1-1, is DGGITQSPKYLFRKEGQNVTLSCEQNLNHDAMYWYRQDPGQGLRLIYYSQIVNDFQKGDIAEGYSVSREKKESFPLTVTSAQKNPTAFYLCASSGGAGSTEAFFGQGTRLTVV.

V and J are TRBV12-3 or TRBV12-4 and TRBJ1-1, with D possibly matching TRBD1 (6 bases). The CDR3 has 12 residues. V was cut by 2 bases and J by 8 bases, with 9 bases left in between. CDR3 in DNA: TGTGCCAGCAGTTTATCAACAGGGGAAGCTTTCTTT. As protein: CASSLSTGEAFF.

This clonotype was picked up one time. One end of the junction is discordant with germline, which a read error may explain. The chain carries TRBV24-1 and TRBJ1-2; D may be TRBD1 (5 bases). Germline loops: CDR1 KGHDR, CDR2 SFDVKD. The CDR3 contains 16 residues. As DNA, the CDR3 is TGTGCCACTAGTGATCCCCGTGGGGCGGGAAGCTATTGCTACACCTTC. Translation gives CATSDPRGAGSYCYTF.

The chain employs TRBV9 and TRBJ1-5; unclear D gene. V lost 4 bases, J lost 7 bases, and 18 bases lay in between. The CDR3 has 15 amino acids. CDR1 is SGDLS, CDR2 YYNGEE, per germline. In nucleotides, the CDR3 is TGTGCCAGCAGCCCCCGCCCGGCTGCACAACAGCCCCAGCATTTT. Its protein is CASSPRPAAQQPQHF.

The chain recombines TRBV10-3 with TRBJ1-6; a weak D match, TRBD1 (6 bases). The V end was cut by 3 bases, the J end by 7 bases, with 16 bases between. CDR3 length: 16 amino acids. The germline V gene has CDR1 ENHRY and CDR2 SYGVKD. In DNA form, the CDR3 reads TGTGCCATCAGTGATCCCCGGGGCAGGGGCAATTCACCCCTCCACTTT. Translating it yields CAISDPRGRGNSPLHF.

The V call is TRBV29-1, the J call TRBJ1-2; 8 bases map to TRBD1. The CDR3 has 12 amino acids. Trimming took 6 bases from V and 8 from J; bases not matched to a gene: 8. CDR1 and CDR2 (germline): SQVTM, ANQGSEA. In DNA, the CDR3 is TGCAGCGTGATGGACAGGGCGAACGGCTACACCTTC. It codes for CSVMDRANGYTF. The full variable domain, in which reference TRBV29-1 and TRBJ1-2 provide the parts outside the CDR3, is SAVISQKPSRDICQRGTSLTIQCQVDSQVTMMFWYRQQPGQSLTLIATANQGSEATYESGFVIDKFPISRPNLTFSTLTVSNMSPEDSSIYLCSVMDRANGYTFGSGTRLTVV.

This chain uses TRBV29-1 with TRBJ2-1; 8 bases line up with TRBD1. Germline V gene sequence: CDR1 SQVTM, CDR2 ANQGSEA. This CDR3 has 13 residues. J gave up 0 bases and V 7 bases, and 2 bases lay outside the gene matches. CDR3 coding DNA: TGCAGCGGAGACAGGGGCTCCTACAATGAGCAGTTCTTC. Protein sequence: CSGDRGSYNEQFF.

Regarding this clonotype: One end of the junction is discordant with germline, which a read error may explain. The genes are TRBV5-1 and TRBJ1-6, with 9 bases that match TRBD1. The CDR3 length is 14 residues. The germline CDR1 and CDR2 sequences are SGHRS and YFSETQ. The CDR3 loop reads CASSRGQGSGTLHF. As DNA, the CDR3 is TGTGCCAGCAGCAGGGGACAGGGCTCGGGTACCCTCCACTTT.